This T cell receptor beta chain was obtained from a study of cytomegalovirus exposure and HLA in healthy donors (dated by TCRdb to 2016 to 2017). Regarding the study in general: In an earlier analysis of several hundred of the donors, roughly 300 Gb of sequence data and roughly 100 million unique TCR beta sequences from about 190 million T cells were reported. The study used immunosequencing to profile the T cell repertoires of approximately 690 subjects and linked those repertoires to cytomegalovirus serostatus. An earlier analysis of some 500 of the donors applied high-throughput TCR beta sequencing to assess whether each TCR beta V gene segment acted as functional or pseudogenic. Along with the approximately 620-subject first cohort, a separate validation cohort of over a hundred different subjects was used. The later analysis used no new phenotypic data to find candidate immune exposures, relying instead on TCR beta sequences and their occurrence across donors. Several DR-DQ haplotypes were treated as single units for association and clustering because of strong linkage in the cohort. An early release that covered about 600 HLA-typed donors contained around 330 gigabases of sequencing data and about 84 million unique TCR sequences. The study aimed to test whether signatures of past pathogen exposure could be identified by cataloging public T cell receptors. To study patterns of TCR occurrence, a later analysis re-analyzed previously published TCR beta repertoires from under 750 donors and added high-resolution HLA genotyping. Among the roughly 400 genotyped donors, about 85% belonged to the genetic ancestry cluster associated with self-reported Caucasian donors. On average, over 200,000 unique TCR beta nucleotide sequences were sequenced per donor among 398 genotyped donors of the cohort, with 15% to 20% of those sequences being non-productive. Every discovery cohort repertoire had been produced on one sequencing platform. HLA typing included class I and class II loci at four-digit resolution. Donor age, sex, ethnicity and CMV serostatus were compiled alongside the repertoire data. To predict cytomegalovirus infection status, the study brought together high-throughput TCR immunosequencing, statistical association of individual TCRs with disease status, and machine learning. Genome-wide SNP genotypes for about 65% of the roughly 670 donors were used in a later genetic analysis, which treated that subset as a discovery cohort. Typing coverage varied by locus: about 620-630 donors for A, B, C, DRB1 and DQB1; more than 500 for DQA1; 600 to 610 for DPA1; approximately 450 for DPB1.

The library was built by means of the immunoSEQ multiplex PCR assay. For the multiplex PCR, a mixture combining 60 forward primers for TCR Vbeta segments and 13 reverse primers for TCR Jbeta segments was used. Amplification of the CDR3 region of rearranged TCR beta genes was performed with a multiplex PCR assay on genomic DNA. On the Illumina HiSeq System, the amplified TCR beta libraries were sequenced as 87-base-pair reads. The authors' pipeline ran thus. In a later analysis, tens of millions of unique TCR beta chains were counted across the 500 to 850 repertoires, and roughly 9.9 million of these chains were shared by at least two donors. To remove PCR and sequencing errors, raw reads were error-corrected and collapsed into unique sequences using a nearest-neighbor algorithm that merged closely related sequences. CDR3 sequences were aligned to IMGT reference sequences to assign V, D and J gene segments. For a sequence to be retained, a match of at least six nucleotides was required to both a V gene segment and a J gene segment. Rearrangements were classified as productive when the CDR3 lacked stop codons and remained in frame with V and J, and all other rearrangements were classified as non-productive. Following IMGT convention, CDR3 was defined as the stretch from the second conserved V-encoded cysteine to the conserved J-encoded phenylalanine. In an earlier analysis of roughly 610 of the donors, sequences lacking an unambiguous match to a single V gene segment were excluded. An earlier analysis of approximately 590 of the donors called V segments functional above 56.7% productive rearrangements and segregating when the between-donor standard deviation exceeded 5%. A statistical classification framework was built to diagnose cytomegalovirus status from the catalog of TCR beta chain sequences. A later analysis assigned V and J genes by comparing TCR nucleotide sequences with IMGT/GENE-DB human TR gene sequences. In a later analysis, CDR3 sequences and most-parsimonious VDJ recombination scenarios were assigned using the TCRdist pipeline. In a later analysis, every TCR beta chain was defined by the combination of its CDR3 amino acid sequence and its V-gene family, and reads without a unique V-gene family were dropped. In a later analysis, approximately 640 highly shared, low-generation-probability nucleotide sequences were removed to address suspected cross-contamination and a sequencing artifact. In a later analysis, a clonal expansion index for each public chain was calculated from normalized within-repertoire ranks of inferred template counts. In a later analysis, generation probabilities were computed using a VDJ recombination model fitted to out-of-frame rearrangements, and the results were checked against IGoR. Hypergeometric tests were used in a later analysis to score TCR-TCR, TCR-HLA and TCR-CMV co-occurrence, with a repertoire-size bias correction applied to the TCR pairs. In a later analysis, false discovery rates were estimated by permuting HLA or CMV assignments 20 times. In a later analysis, co-occurring TCRs were grouped using DBSCAN, with TCRdist sequence similarity added in when clustering inside HLA-allele-positive subsets. Repertoires with fewer than 30,000 or more than 120,000 public chains, plus five repertoires with anomalous nucleotide sharing, were excluded from co-occurrence clustering. TCRdb limited this immuneACCESS table to in-frame rearrangements with V and J called. A share of clones is missing; checked studies link under half to unresolved V genes, and the rest is unexplained. The V and J calls and the clone size are those of that table, but D and trimming were determined from the DNA. Recorded for this sample are hundreds of thousands of clones; about 75% of them occurred a single time. The ten largest clones take up approximately 2.3% of the sample.

A remark on this clone: It lacks a known antigen. A read error may produce the germline difference seen at one junction end.

Including the terminal cysteine and phenylalanine, the CDR3 comprises 13 residues. CDR3 DNA is the only sequence kept; it has 39 bases, read in frame from the first base. According to the germline V gene (reference sequence), CDR1 reads SEHNR and CDR2 reads FQNEAQ. Results the study describes overall, beyond this receptor: Correlated functional status among segregating V segments might be attributable to linkage disequilibrium, but an unknown experimental factor could not be ruled out. A further reported finding was that TCR beta sequences accurately predicted the HLA-A and HLA-B alleles for most subjects in the first cohort. Several of the top co-occurrence clusters appeared to be linked to parvovirus B19, influenza, CMV and Epstein-Barr virus, according to a later analysis. The authors suggested that the approach could potentially be generalized to other disease states and immunological phenotypes. A later genetic analysis reported fewer N-insertions in productive TCRs among donors in an Asian-associated ancestry cluster than the 666-donor mean. The presence/absence analyses assumed that sequencing depth was roughly uniform across donors, and that assumption may not be true. The only immune exposure information available for the cohort was CMV serostatus. The 87-base-pair reads could not distinguish some IMGT-functional V segments, including TRBV6-2 and TRBV6-3, so those segments were excluded. Assigning TCR associations to individual alleles was difficult when HLA alleles, especially DR and DQ, strongly co-occurred. A group of highly shared sequence variants was considered likely to be a technical artifact of the sequencing pipeline. The earlier analysis of almost 600 of the donors excluded some 16 rarely observed V segments, including chromosome 9 orphons, because counts were too low. Three of the identified cytomegalovirus-associated TCR beta chains were confirmed in vitro to be specific for cytomegalovirus antigens. This cohort had only TCR beta chains sequenced, and the lack of alpha or paired-chain data limited which features could be detected. The study gave a list of under 200 TCR beta chains associated with cytomegalovirus. In an earlier analysis of 587 of the donors, most TCR beta V segments appeared in productive rearrangements about 87% or about 30% of the time, broadly matching IMGT annotations. A later analysis found that most CMV-associated TCR beta chains appeared HLA-restricted, with HLA associations seemingly driven largely by CMV exposure. The classifier was reported to diagnose cytomegalovirus status with high specificity and sensitivity in both the original cohort and the validation cohort. According to a later analysis, TCR association rates differed among HLA loci, with DRB1 alleles showing the most associated TCRs and HLA-C alleles showing the fewest. A later genetic analysis associated a missense DCLRE1C variant with V-gene and J-gene trimming of TCR beta chains, and an independent cohort replicated the association. In a later analysis, HLA-associated TCR beta chains showed more clonal expansion and lower generation probabilities than non-associated chains that were equally common. Specific HLA alleles were associated with 15,000 to 20,000 TCR beta sequences at a false discovery rate of 0.05 in a later analysis. Because HLA typing was unavailable for some donors at each locus, only the typed subset was used in association tests. Most TCR sequences were seen in very few donors, while some public TCRs were found in many individuals.

In total, fewer than 750 healthy bone marrow donors made up the cohort. All cohort members were sampled while nominally healthy, although unrecorded immune exposures were likely present. The donor was CMV seronegative and was included in the group of a few hundred seronegative cohort members. A peripheral blood sample was collected from each donor, and TCR beta sequencing was performed on peripheral blood mononuclear cells. Genomic DNA extraction from the blood cell samples was performed with the Qiagen DNeasy Blood Extraction Kit. The sequencing sample was made of PBMCs. Recombination linked TRBV7-9 to TRBJ1-1; a stretch of 7 junction bases matches TRBD1. This TCR derives from a female donor in good health and CMV-seronegative. The nucleotide sequence reads as follows: TGTTCCAGCAGCTTAGACAGACAGGGAAAAGCTTTCTTT. Translation gives CSSSLDRQGKAFF.